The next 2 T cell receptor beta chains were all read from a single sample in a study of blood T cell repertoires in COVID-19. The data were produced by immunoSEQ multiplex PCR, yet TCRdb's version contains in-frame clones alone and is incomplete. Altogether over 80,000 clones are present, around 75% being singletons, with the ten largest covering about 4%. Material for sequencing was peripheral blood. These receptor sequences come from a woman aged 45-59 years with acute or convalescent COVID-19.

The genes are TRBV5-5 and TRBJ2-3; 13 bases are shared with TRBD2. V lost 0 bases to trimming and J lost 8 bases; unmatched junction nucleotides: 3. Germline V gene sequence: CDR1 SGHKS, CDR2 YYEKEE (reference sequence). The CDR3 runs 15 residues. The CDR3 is CASSLGTSGGLTQYF. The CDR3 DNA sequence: TGTGCCAGCAGCTTGGGGACTAGCGGGGGACTTACGCAGTATTTT.

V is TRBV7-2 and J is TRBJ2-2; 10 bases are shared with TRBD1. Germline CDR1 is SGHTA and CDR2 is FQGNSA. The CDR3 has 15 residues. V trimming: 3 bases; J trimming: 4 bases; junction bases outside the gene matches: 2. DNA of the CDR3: TGTGCCAGCAGCTTCAGGACAGGGGGCACCGGGGAGCTGTTTTTT. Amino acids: CASSFRTGGTGELFF.